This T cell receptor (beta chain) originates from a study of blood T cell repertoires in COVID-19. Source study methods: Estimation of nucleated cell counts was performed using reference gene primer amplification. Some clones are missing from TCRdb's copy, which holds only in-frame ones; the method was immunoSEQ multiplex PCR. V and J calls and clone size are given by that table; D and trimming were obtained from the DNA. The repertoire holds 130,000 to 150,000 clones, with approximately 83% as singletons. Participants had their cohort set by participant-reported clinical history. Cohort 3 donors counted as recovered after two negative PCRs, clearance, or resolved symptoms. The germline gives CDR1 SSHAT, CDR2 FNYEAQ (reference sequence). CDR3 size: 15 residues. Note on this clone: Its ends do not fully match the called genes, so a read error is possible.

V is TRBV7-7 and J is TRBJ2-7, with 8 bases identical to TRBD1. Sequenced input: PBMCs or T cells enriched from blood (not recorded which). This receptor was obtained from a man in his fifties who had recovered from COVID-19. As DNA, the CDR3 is TGTGCTAGCAGCCCAGACAGGGGTTTCTCCTACGAGCAGTACTTC. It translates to CASSPDRGFSYEQYF.